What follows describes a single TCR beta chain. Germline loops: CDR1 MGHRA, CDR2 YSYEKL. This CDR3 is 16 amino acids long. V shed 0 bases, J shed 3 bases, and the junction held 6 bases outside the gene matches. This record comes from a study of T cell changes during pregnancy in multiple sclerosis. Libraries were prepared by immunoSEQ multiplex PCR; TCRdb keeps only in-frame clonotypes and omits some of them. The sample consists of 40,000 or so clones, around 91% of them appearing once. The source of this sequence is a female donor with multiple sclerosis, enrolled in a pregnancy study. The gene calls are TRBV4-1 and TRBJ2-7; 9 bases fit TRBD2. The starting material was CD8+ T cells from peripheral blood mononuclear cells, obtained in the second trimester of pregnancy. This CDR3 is CASSQDVAGGVYEQYF. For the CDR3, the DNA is TGCGCCAGCAGCCAAGATGTGGCGGGAGGGGTCTACGAGCAGTACTTC.